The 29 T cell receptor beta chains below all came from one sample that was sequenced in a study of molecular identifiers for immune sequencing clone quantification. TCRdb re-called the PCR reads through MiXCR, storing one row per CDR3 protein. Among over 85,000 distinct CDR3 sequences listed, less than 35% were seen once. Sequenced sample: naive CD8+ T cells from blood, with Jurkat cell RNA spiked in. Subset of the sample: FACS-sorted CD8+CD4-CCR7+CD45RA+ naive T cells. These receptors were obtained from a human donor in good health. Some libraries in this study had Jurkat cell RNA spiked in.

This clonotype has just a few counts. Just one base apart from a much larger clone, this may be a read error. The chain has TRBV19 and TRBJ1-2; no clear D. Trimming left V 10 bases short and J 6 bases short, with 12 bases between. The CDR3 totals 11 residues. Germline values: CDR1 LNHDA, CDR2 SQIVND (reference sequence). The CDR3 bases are TGTGCCACCAGCGAATACAATGGCTACACCTTC. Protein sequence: CATSEYNGYTF.

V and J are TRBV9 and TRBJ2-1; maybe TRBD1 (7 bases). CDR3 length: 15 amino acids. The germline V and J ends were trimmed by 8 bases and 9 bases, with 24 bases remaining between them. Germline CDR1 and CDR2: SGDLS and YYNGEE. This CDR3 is CASRGGTDGFGEQFF. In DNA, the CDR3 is TGTGCCAGTAGAGGCGGGACAGATGGTTTCGGTGAGCAGTTCTTC.

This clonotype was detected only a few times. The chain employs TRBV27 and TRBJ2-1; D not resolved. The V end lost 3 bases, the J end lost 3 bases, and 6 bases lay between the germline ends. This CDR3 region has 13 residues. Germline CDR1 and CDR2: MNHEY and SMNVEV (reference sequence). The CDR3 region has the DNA TGTGCCAGCAGTTTCGGCAGCTACAATGAGCAGTTCTTC. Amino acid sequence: CASSFGSYNEQFF.

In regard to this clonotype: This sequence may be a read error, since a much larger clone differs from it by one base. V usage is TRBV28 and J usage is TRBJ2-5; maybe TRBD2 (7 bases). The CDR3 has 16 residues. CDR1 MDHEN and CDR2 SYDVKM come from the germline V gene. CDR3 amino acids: CASSRHWEGGEETQNF. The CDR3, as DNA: TGTGCCAGCAGCCGCCACTGGGAGGGGGGGGAAGAGACCCAGAACTTC.

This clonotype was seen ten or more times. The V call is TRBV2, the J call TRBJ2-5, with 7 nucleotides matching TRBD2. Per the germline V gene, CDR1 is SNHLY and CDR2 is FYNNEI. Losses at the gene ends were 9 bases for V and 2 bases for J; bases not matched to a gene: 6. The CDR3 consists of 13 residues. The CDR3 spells CASTGLQQETQYF. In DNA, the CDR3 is TGTGCCAGTACGGGACTACAACAAGAGACCCAGTACTTC.

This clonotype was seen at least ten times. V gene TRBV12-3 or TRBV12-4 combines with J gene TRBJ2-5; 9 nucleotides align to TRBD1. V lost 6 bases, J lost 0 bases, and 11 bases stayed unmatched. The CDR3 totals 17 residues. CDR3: CASSQQGAFSYQETQYF. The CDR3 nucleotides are TGTGCCAGCAGCCAACAGGGGGCGTTTTCGTACCAAGAGACCCAGTACTTC.

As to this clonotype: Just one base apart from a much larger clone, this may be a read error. CDR3 nucleotides: TGTGCCAGCAGCAAATTCGGGGGCCTCCAAGAGACCCAGTACTTC. Its protein product is CASSKFGGLQETQYF. The chain is built from TRBV6-5 and TRBJ2-5; either TRBD1 or TRBD2 may fit D (6 bases each). V lost 6 bases to trimming and J lost 1 base, with 15 bases between them. Germline values: CDR1 MNHEY, CDR2 SVGAGI. This CDR3 is built from 15 residues.

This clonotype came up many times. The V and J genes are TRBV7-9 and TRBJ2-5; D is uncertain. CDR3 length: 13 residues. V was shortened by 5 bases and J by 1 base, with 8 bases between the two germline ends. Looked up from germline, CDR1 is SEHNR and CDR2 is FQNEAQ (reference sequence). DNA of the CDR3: TGTGCCAGCAGCAAAGACGGCCAAGAGACCCAGTACTTC. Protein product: CASSKDGQETQYF.

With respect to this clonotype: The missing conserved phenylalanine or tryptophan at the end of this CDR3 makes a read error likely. The CDR3: CASSPREHHNEQFI. CDR3 coding DNA: TGTGCCAGCAGCCCGCGGGAGCACCACAATGAGCAGTTCATC. The genes are TRBV7-6 and TRBJ2-1; 7 bases align to TRBD2. Germline loops: CDR1 SGHVS, CDR2 FNYEAQ. J lost 5 bases, V lost 5 bases, and 6 bases had no gene match. The CDR3 totals 14 residues.

CDR3 sequence reads: CASSQDRGSSYEQYF. For the CDR3, the DNA is TGTGCCAGCAGCCAAGACCGAGGGAGTTCCTACGAGCAGTACTTC. The chain recombines TRBV14 with TRBJ2-7, with D possibly TRBD2 on 5 matching bases. This CDR3 region has 15 residues. Between the trimmed V and J ends, which lost 0 bases and 1 base, there was a span of 10 bases. Germline loops: CDR1 SGHDN, CDR2 FVKESK. The variable domain in full, with the rest retrieved from reference TRBV14 and TRBJ2-7, is EAGVTQFPSHSVIEKGQTVTLRCDPISGHDNLYWYRRVMGKEIKFLLHFVKESKQDESGMPNNRFLAERTGGTYSTLKVQPAELEDSGVYFCASSQDRGSSYEQYFGPGTRLTVT.

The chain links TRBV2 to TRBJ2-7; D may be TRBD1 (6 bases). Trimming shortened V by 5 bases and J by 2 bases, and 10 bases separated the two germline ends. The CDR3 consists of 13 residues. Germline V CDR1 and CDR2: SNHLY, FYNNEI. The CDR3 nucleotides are TGTGCCAGCAGTACTGGACAGCCCTACGAGCAGTACTTC. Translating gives CASSTGQPYEQYF.

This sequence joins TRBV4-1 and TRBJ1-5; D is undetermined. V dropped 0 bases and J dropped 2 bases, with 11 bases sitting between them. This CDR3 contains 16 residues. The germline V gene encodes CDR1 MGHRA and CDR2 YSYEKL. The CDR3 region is CASSQDYWAGNQPQHF. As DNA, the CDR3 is TGCGCCAGCAGCCAAGATTATTGGGCAGGCAATCAGCCCCAGCATTTT.

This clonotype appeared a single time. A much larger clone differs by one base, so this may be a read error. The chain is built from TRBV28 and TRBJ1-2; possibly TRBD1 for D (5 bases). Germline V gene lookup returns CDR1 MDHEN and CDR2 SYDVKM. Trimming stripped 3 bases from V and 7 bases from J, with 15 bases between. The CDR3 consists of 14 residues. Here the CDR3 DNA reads TGTGCCAGCAGTTTGGGCAGGGAGTGGTCTGGCTACACCTTC. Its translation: CASSLGREWSGYTF.

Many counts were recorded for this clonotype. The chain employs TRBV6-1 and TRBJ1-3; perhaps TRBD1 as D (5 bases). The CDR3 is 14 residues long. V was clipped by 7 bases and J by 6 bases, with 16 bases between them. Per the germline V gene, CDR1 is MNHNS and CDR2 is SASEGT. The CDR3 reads CASTVEGPPNTIYF. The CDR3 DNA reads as TGTGCCAGCACCGTGGAGGGGCCGCCAAACACCATATATTTT.

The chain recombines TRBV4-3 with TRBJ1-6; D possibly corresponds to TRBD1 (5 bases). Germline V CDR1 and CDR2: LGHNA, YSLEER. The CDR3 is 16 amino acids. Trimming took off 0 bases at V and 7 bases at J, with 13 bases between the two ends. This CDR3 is CASSQDQGASNSPLHF. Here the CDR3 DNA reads TGCGCCAGCAGCCAAGACCAGGGAGCATCCAATTCACCCCTCCACTTT.

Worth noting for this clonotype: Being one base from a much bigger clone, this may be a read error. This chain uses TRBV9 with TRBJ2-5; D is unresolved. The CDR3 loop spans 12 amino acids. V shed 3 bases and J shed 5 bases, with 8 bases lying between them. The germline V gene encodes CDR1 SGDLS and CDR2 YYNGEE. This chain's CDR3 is CASSAEDETQYF. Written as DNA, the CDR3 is TGTGCCAGCAGCGCAGAGGATGAGACCCAGTACTTC. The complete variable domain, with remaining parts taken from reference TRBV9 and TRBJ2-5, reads DSGVTQTPKHLITATGQRVTLRCSPRSGDLSVYWYQQSLDQGLQFLIQYYNGEERAKGNILERFSAQQFPDLHSELNLSSLELGDSALYFCASSAEDETQYFGPGTRLLVL.

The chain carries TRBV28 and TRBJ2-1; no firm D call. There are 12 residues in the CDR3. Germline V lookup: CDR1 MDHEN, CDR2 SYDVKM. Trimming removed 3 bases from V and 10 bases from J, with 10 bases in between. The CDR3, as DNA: TGTGCCAGCAGTTTCAGCGTCGGGGAGCAGTTCTTC. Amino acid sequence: CASSFSVGEQFF.

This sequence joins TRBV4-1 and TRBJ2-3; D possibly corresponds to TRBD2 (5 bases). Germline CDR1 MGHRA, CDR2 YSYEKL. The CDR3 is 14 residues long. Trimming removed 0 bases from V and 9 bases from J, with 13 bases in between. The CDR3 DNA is TGCGCCAGCAGCCAAGATAACGAGGGTTGGACGCAGTATTTT. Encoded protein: CASSQDNEGWTQYF.

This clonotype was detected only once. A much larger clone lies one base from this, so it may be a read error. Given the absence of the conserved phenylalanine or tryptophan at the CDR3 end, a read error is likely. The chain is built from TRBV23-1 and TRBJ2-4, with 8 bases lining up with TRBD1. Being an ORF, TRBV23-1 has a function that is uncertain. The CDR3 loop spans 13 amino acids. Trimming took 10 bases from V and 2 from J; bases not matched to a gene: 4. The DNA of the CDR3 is TGCGCCAATGGGACAGGAACCAAAAACATTCAGTACATC. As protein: CANGTGTKNIQYI.

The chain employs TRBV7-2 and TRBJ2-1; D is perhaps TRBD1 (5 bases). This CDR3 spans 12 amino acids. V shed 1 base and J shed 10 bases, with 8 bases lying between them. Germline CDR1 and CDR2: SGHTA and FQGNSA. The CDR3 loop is CASSLEGLEQFF. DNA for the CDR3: TGTGCCAGCAGCTTAGAGGGGCTGGAGCAGTTCTTC.

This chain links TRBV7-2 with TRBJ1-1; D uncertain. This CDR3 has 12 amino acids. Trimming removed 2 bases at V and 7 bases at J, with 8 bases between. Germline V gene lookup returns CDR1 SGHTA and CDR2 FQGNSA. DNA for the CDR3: TGTGCCAGCAGCTTACCTGGTAGTGAAGCTTTCTTT. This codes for CASSLPGSEAFF.

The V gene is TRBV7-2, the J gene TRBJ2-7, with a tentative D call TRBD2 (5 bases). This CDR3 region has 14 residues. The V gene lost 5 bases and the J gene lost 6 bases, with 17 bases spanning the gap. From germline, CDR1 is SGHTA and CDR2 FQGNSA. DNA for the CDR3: TGTGCCAGCAGCCCGCTAGGACTCGACTTCGAGCAGTACTTC. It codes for CASSPLGLDFEQYF.

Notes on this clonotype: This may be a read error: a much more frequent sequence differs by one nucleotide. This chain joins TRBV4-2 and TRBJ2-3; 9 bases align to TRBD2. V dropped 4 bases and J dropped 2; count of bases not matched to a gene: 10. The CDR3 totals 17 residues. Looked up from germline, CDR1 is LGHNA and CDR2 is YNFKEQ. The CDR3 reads CASSPGCIAGDTDTQYF. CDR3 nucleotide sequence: TGTGCCAGCAGCCCGGGGTGTATAGCGGGGGACACAGATACGCAGTATTTT.

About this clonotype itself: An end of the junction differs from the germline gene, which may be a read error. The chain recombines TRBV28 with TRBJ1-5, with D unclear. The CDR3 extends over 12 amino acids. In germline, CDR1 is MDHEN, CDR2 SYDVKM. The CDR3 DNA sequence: TGTGCCAGCAGTTTAGGCAATCTGCCCCAGCATTTT. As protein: CASSLGNLPQHF.

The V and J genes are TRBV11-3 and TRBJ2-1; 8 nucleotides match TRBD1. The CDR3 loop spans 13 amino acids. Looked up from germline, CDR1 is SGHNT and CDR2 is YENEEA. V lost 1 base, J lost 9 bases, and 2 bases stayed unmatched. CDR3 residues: CASSLAGGGEQFF. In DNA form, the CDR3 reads TGTGCCAGCAGCTTAGCAGGGGGCGGTGAGCAGTTCTTC.

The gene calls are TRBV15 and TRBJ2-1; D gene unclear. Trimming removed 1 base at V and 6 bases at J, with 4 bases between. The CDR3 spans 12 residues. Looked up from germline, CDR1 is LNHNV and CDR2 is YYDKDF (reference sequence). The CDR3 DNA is TGTGCCACCAGCAGAGTTGGCAATGAGCAGTTCTTC. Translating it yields CATSRVGNEQFF.

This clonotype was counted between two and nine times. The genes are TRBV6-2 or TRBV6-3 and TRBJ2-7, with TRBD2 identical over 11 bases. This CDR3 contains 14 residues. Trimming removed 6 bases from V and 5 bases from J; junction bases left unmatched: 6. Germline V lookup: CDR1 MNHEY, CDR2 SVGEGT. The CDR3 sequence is CASSLAGGRNEQYF. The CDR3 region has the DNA TGTGCCAGCAGCCTAGCGGGAGGCCGGAACGAGCAGTACTTC.

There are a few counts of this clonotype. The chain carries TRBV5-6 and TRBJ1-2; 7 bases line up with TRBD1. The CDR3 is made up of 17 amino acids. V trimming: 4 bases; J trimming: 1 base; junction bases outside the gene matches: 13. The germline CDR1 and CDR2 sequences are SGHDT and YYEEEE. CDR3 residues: CASSPYTSGQSNYGYTF. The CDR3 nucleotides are TGTGCCAGCAGCCCATATACATCGGGACAGAGTAACTATGGCTACACCTTC.

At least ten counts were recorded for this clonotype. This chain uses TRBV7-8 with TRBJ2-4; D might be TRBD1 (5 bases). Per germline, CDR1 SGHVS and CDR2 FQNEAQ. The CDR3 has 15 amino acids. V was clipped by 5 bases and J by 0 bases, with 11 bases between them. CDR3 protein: CASSARTLAKNIQYF. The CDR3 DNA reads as TGTGCCAGCAGCGCCCGGACACTAGCCAAAAACATTCAGTACTTC. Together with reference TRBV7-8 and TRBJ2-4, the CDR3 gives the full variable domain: GAGVSQSPRYKVAKRGQDVALRCDPISGHVSLFWYQQALGQGPEFLTYFQNEAQLDKSGLPSDRFFAERPEGSVSTLKIQRTQQEDSAVYLCASSARTLAKNIQYFGAGTRLSVL.